The clone carrying this TCR beta chain has more than one count but fewer than ten. J was trimmed by 5 bases and V by 10 bases; bases with no gene match: 6. This CDR3 is built from 13 residues. Germline V gives CDR1 LNHDA, CDR2 SQIVND (reference sequence). TCRdb analysed the reads with MiXCR anew, one entry per CDR3 protein. The table records around 450,000 distinct CDR3 sequences, about a third of them present only once. This sample was taken from a study of T cell repertoires in cytomegalovirus infection. J is TRBJ2-5 and V is TRBV19; TRBD2 matches at 11 bases. Sequencing used PBMCs. This TCR derives from a human donor in good health (CMV status not recorded). Some clones in this sample may be carry-over from other donors' samples. In DNA form, the CDR3 reads TGTGCCACGCAGACTAGCGGGGTGGAGACCCAGTACTTC. This codes for CATQTSGVETQYF.